Listed here are 29 T cell receptor beta chains from one sample, sequenced in a study of spatial heterogeneity in lung cancer. Study results and limitations: Tracking of tumor mutation counts was seen in expanded intratumoral alpha and beta TCR counts.

These receptors have no identified antigens. Time point denoted: sample taken at primary tumor resection. MiXCR was run by TCRdb on the 5' RACE reads, yielding one entry per CDR3 protein. Of about 11,000 distinct CDR3 sequences listed, approximately 4.7% were seen once; the top ten hold 9.5% to 15%. Sequencing used lung tumor tissue, obtained at surgery. The receptors were sampled from a male donor with early-stage non-small cell lung cancer.

Many counts were recorded for this clonotype. A library prepared for alpha chains yielded this beta chain as an off-target read; its size is of little meaning. The chain couples TRBV20-1 to TRBJ2-7, with a possible D match to TRBD2 (5 bases). Deletions cut 2 bases from V and 5 bases from J, with 10 bases between. Looked up from germline, CDR1 is DFQATT and CDR2 is SNEGSKA (reference sequence). The CDR3 extends over 12 amino acids. CDR3 DNA sequence: TGCAGTGCTAGACCCAACGGGAACGAGCAGTACTTC. It encodes CSARPNGNEQYF.

This clonotype is classed as medium-sized. Because the library targeted alpha chains, this beta chain is an off-target read whose size means little. The chain carries TRBV21-1 and TRBJ1-5; no check of the table's D call, TRBD1, against the DNA was made. TRBV21-1 is termed a pseudogene. The CDR3 loop spans 15 amino acids. CDR3: CASRPWTGGNQPQHF. DNA of the CDR3: TGTGCCAGCAGACCCTGGACAGGGGGAAATCAGCCCCAGCATTTT.

In this sample, this clonotype is medium-sized (0.01 to 0.1%). This beta chain is an off-target read within a library intended for alpha chains, so its frequency means little. V usage is TRBV6-2 or TRBV6-3 and J usage is TRBJ1-6; TRBD1 aligns across 9 bases. Looked up from germline, CDR1 is MNHEY and CDR2 is SVGEGT. V lost 5 bases and J lost 10; bases outside the gene matches: 21. This CDR3 region has 19 residues. The CDR3 DNA is TGTGCCAGCAGTGGATTCGACCGACCGGGACAGGGAGAAAGATCACCCCTCCACTTT. Its protein product is CASSGFDRPGQGERSPLHF.

This clonotype was seen at least ten times. The library was built for alpha chains, so this beta chain is an off-target read and its size means little. This chain joins TRBV6-6 and TRBJ1-1; TRBD1 aligns across 7 bases. V was pared by 0 bases and J by 5 bases, with 12 bases of the junction left unmatched. There are 17 residues in the CDR3. From germline, CDR1 is MNHNY and CDR2 SVGAGI (reference sequence). CDR3 sequence reads: CASSYSFKGATETEAFF. The CDR3 bases are TGTGCCAGCAGTTACTCGTTTAAGGGGGCAACTGAGACTGAAGCTTTCTTT.

This clonotype was seen ten or more times. A library prepared for alpha chains yielded this beta chain as an off-target read; its size is of little meaning. The rearrangement uses TRBV11-2 and TRBJ2-3; the match to TRBD1 covers 8 bases. The CDR3 is made up of 15 amino acids. V shed 5 bases and J 3 bases; nucleotides not matched to a gene: 7. Germline V lookup: CDR1 SGHAT, CDR2 FQNNGV. CDR3 loop: CASSDGQGITDTQYF. The CDR3 nucleotides are TGTGCCAGCAGCGACGGACAGGGCATTACAGATACGCAGTATTTT.

This clonotype has a count of ten or more. Within a library made for alpha chains, this beta chain is off target, and its count is uninformative. This chain joins TRBV6-5 and TRBJ1-2, with no clear D. Germline V gives CDR1 MNHEY, CDR2 SVGAGI. The CDR3 contains 13 residues. V lost 5 bases and J lost 3, with 10 bases in between. The CDR3 nucleotides read TGTGCCAGCAGTCGTACCATTGACTATGGCTACACCTTC. It is translated as CASSRTIDYGYTF.

In its sample, this clonotype is medium-sized. This beta chain is a stray sequence in a library constructed for alpha chains; its clone size is not meaningful. This chain connects TRBV11-2 to TRBJ2-2; D is uncertain. CDR3 length equals 14 residues. The germline V gene encodes CDR1 SGHAT and CDR2 FQNNGV. V lost 1 base to trimming and J lost 5 bases, with 8 bases between them. CDR3 sequence (DNA): TGTGCCAGCAGCTTAGGTCAGTTTACCGGGGAGCTGTTTTTT. Translating gives CASSLGQFTGELFF.

This clonotype was seen many times. A library made for alpha chains picked up this beta chain off target, so its size means little. The J gene is TRBJ1-4, the V gene TRBV28, with D tentatively TRBD1 (5 bases). Per the germline V gene, CDR1 is MDHEN and CDR2 is SYDVKM. The CDR3 covers 17 residues. V was shortened by 6 bases and J by 0 bases, with 17 bases between the two germline ends. The CDR3 DNA follows: TGTGCCAGCAGCTCTCTCGAAGGGGAGACAACTAATGAAAAACTGTTTTTT. Translating it yields CASSSLEGETTNEKLFF.

This clonotype was recorded many times. For a library built for alpha chains, this beta chain is a stray read; little rests on its size. The rearrangement joins TRBV27 to TRBJ2-7; D possibly corresponds to TRBD2 (5 bases). This CDR3 region has 15 residues. Trimming removed 0 bases from V and 2 bases from J, with 11 bases in between. From germline, CDR1 is MNHEY and CDR2 SMNVEV (reference sequence). CDR3 in amino acids: CASSLSTGVAYEQYF. CDR3 DNA: TGTGCCAGCAGTTTATCGACCGGGGTGGCCTACGAGCAGTACTTC.

About this clonotype: Because the library targeted alpha chains, this beta chain is an off-target read whose size means little. The rearrangement links TRBV20-1 to TRBJ2-1, with 11 positions matching TRBD2. Germline assignment: CDR1 DFQATT and CDR2 SNEGSKA (reference sequence). With V trimmed by 0 bases and J by 6 bases, 1 base remained unmatched. The CDR3 loop spans 14 amino acids. The CDR3 DNA is TGCAGTGCTAGAGATAGCGGGAGGGCCAATGAGCAGTTCTTC. Its protein product is CSARDSGRANEQFF.

This clonotype has only a few counts. The library was designed around alpha chains, so this beta chain is a stray read whose abundance carries little weight. The gene calls are TRBV28 and TRBJ2-7, with a possible D match to TRBD2 (5 bases). The V end lost 5 bases, the J end lost 3 bases, and 14 bases lay between the germline ends. The CDR3 extends over 14 amino acids. CDR1 MDHEN and CDR2 SYDVKM come from the germline V gene. The CDR3 reads CASSPPLEGYEQYF. CDR3 DNA: TGTGCCAGCAGTCCCCCCCTCGAGGGCTACGAGCAGTACTTC.

This clonotype appeared many times. This beta chain is a stray read from a library made for alpha chains; its abundance is not meaningful. This chain links TRBV6-1 with TRBJ1-1, with D tentatively TRBD1 (5 bases). CDR1 and CDR2 (germline): MNHNS, SASEGT. Trimming shortened V by 7 bases and J by 0 bases, and 12 bases separated the two germline ends. The CDR3 totals 14 residues. Written as DNA, the CDR3 is TGTGCCAGCACCCCGACAGCCATGAACACTGAAGCTTTCTTT. Translating gives CASTPTAMNTEAFF.

This clonotype was recorded a few times. This beta chain is an unintended read in a library built for alpha chains; its size means little. V gene TRBV9 combines with J gene TRBJ2-5, with D possibly TRBD2 on 6 matching bases. CDR1 SGDLS and CDR2 YYNGEE come from the germline V gene. Trimming took 4 bases from V and 4 from J, leaving 14 bases between them. The CDR3 loop spans 14 amino acids. The CDR3 here is CASSPDGGLETQYF. CDR3 in DNA: TGTGCCAGCAGCCCAGACGGGGGTTTAGAGACCCAGTACTTC.

In its sample, this clonotype is medium-sized. The library was designed around alpha chains, so this beta chain is a stray read whose abundance carries little weight. The CDR3: CASSVQANTGELFF. The CDR3 DNA follows: TGTGCCAGCAGTGTTCAGGCAAACACCGGGGAGCTGTTTTTT. This chain links TRBV6-1 with TRBJ2-2; D uncertain. V was trimmed by 4 bases and J by 2 bases, leaving 8 bases between them. The length of the CDR3 is 14 residues. Looked up from germline, CDR1 is MNHNS and CDR2 is SASEGT.

This clonotype has ten or more counts. A library made for alpha chains picked up this beta chain off target, so its size means little. This rearrangement joins TRBV6-5 to TRBJ2-1, with 8 positions matching TRBD1. The trim removed 2 bases at V and 0 bases at J, leaving 6 bases unmatched. The germline gives CDR1 MNHEY, CDR2 SVGAGI. This CDR3 region has 17 residues. The CDR3 region is CASSYIWTGSSYNEQFF. CDR3 DNA sequence: TGTGCCAGCAGTTACATTTGGACAGGGAGCTCCTACAATGAGCAGTTCTTC.

By proportion, this clonotype is medium-sized. This beta chain came through as a stray read in a library set up for alpha chains, and its size says little. This chain links TRBV27 with TRBJ1-2; 10 nucleotides match TRBD1. Trimming removed 5 bases from V and 6 bases from J; junction bases left unmatched: 6. The CDR3 sequence is 14 residues long. The germline V gene has CDR1 MNHEY and CDR2 SMNVEV (reference sequence). CDR3 in amino acids: CASSKTGGYDGYTF. The DNA of the CDR3 is TGTGCCAGCAGTAAGACAGGGGGCTACGATGGCTACACCTTC.

This clonotype showed up many times. This beta chain came through as a stray read in a library set up for alpha chains, and its size says little. The CDR3 reads CASSFRGVGFGYTF. The CDR3, as DNA: TGTGCCAGCAGTTTTCGGGGCGTAGGGTTTGGCTACACCTTC. V is TRBV12-3 or TRBV12-4 and J is TRBJ1-2; maybe TRBD1 (5 bases). The CDR3 has 14 residues. V was pared by 3 bases and J by 7 bases, with 15 bases between.

At least ten counts were recorded for this clonotype. In a library made to pick up alpha chains, this beta chain is a stray read with a size that means little. This CDR3 reads CASSFRGTRNQPQHF. DNA of the CDR3: TGTGCCAGCAGTTTTCGGGGGACTCGCAATCAGCCCCAGCATTTT. The rearrangement uses TRBV12-3 or TRBV12-4 and TRBJ1-5; TRBD1 might be the D (5 bases). Trimming took 3 bases from V and 2 from J, leaving 11 bases between them. The CDR3 is 15 residues long.

This clonotype is deemed medium-sized (0.01 to 0.1%). Little can be read into the size of this beta chain, an off-target read in a library designed for alpha chains. The CDR3 bases are TGCGCCAGCAGTGAGCGGGCAGGCTATAGCAATCAGCCCCAGCATTTT. Translated: CASSERAGYSNQPQHF. The chain combines TRBV10-2 with TRBJ1-5; no clear D gene. V was clipped by 2 bases and J by 0 bases, with 11 bases between them. From germline, CDR1 is WSHSY and CDR2 SAAADI. CDR3 size: 16 residues.

Judged by abundance, this clonotype is medium-sized (0.01 to 0.1%). The library was designed around alpha chains, so this beta chain is a stray read whose abundance carries little weight. This chain connects TRBV28 to TRBJ2-1; 13 bases map to TRBD2. Germline V CDR1 and CDR2: MDHEN, SYDVKM. The CDR3 consists of 16 residues. The V and J ends lost 5 bases and 4 bases, in that order; junction bases with no gene match: 5. This CDR3 reads CASSLRTSGGYNEQFF. The CDR3 nucleotides read TGTGCCAGCAGTCTCCGGACTAGCGGGGGATACAATGAGCAGTTCTTC.

This clonotype was observed many times. This beta chain slipped into a library made for alpha chains as a stray read, so its size is not meaningful. The J gene is TRBJ1-4, the V gene TRBV20-1; D may be TRBD1 (5 bases). Deletions cut 0 bases from V and 4 bases from J, with 9 bases between. The CDR3 sequence is 14 residues long. The germline V gene encodes CDR1 DFQATT and CDR2 SNEGSKA (reference sequence). As DNA, the CDR3 is TGCAGTGCTAGAGATCCGACAGTTAATGAAAAACTGTTTTTT. Its protein is CSARDPTVNEKLFF.

This clonotype was seen ten or more times. This beta chain lies outside the target of a library built for alpha chains; its clone size means little. The J gene is TRBJ2-1, the V gene TRBV20-1, with 7 bases lining up with TRBD2. The germline gives CDR1 DFQATT, CDR2 SNEGSKA (reference sequence). This CDR3 has 12 residues. Trimming took 3 bases from V and 13 from J; bases not matched to a gene: 9. CDR3 coding DNA: TGCAGTGCTAGGCCTCAGACTAGCCCACAGTTCTTC. Translated: CSARPQTSPQFF.

This clonotype was counted at least ten times. A library made for alpha chains picked up this beta chain off target, so its size means little. The J gene is TRBJ2-6, the V gene TRBV11-2; TRBD2 might be the D (5 bases). The CDR3 loop spans 18 amino acids. V lost 2 bases and J lost 1, with 15 bases in between. Germline V gives CDR1 SGHAT, CDR2 FQNNGV. The CDR3 region is CASSLIGGLISGANVLTF. CDR3 nucleotide sequence: TGTGCCAGCAGCTTAATAGGAGGACTGATATCTGGGGCCAACGTCCTGACTTTC. The full variable domain, rest sourced from reference TRBV11-2 and TRBJ2-6, is EAGVAQSPRYKIIEKRQSVAFWCNPISGHATLYWYQQILGQGPKLLIQFQNNGVVDDSQLPKDRFSAERLKGVDSTLKIQPAKLEDSAVYLCASSLIGGLISGANVLTFGAGSRLTVL.

This clonotype was seen a handful of times. A library made for alpha chains picked up this beta chain off target, so its size means little. The chain couples TRBV27 to TRBJ1-4; the match to TRBD1 covers 8 bases. The trim removed 6 bases at V and 12 bases at J, leaving 9 bases unmatched. Germline-derived CDR1 and CDR2 are MNHEY and SMNVEV (reference sequence). There are 13 residues in the CDR3. The CDR3 protein is CASRDRAIDELFF. The CDR3 DNA follows: TGTGCCAGCAGGGACAGGGCGATTGATGAACTGTTTTTT. Filled out from reference TRBV27 and TRBJ1-4, the complete variable domain reads EAQVTQNPRYLITVTGKKLTVTCSQNMNHEYMSWYRQDPGLGLRQIYYSMNVEVTDKGDVPEGYKVSRKEKRNFPLILESPSPNQTSLYFCASRDRAIDELFFGSGTQLSVL.

Sample share makes this clonotype medium-sized. A library made for alpha chains picked up this beta chain off target, so its size means little. V is TRBV20-1 and J is TRBJ1-2; no clear D. V gave up 6 bases and J gave up 5 bases, with 19 bases separating them. The germline CDR1 and CDR2 sequences are DFQATT and SNEGSKA (reference sequence). The CDR3 covers 14 residues. CDR3 loop: CSAPMTDGPYGYTF. The CDR3 coding sequence is TGCAGTGCCCCAATGACGGACGGACCGTATGGCTACACCTTC.

By share, this clonotype ranks as medium-sized. A library prepared for alpha chains yielded this beta chain as an off-target read; its size is of little meaning. The rearrangement uses TRBV28 and TRBJ1-3, with TRBD1 matching over 7 bases. Per germline, CDR1 MDHEN and CDR2 SYDVKM. The CDR3 is 17 residues long. V was clipped by 5 bases and J by 0 bases; unmatched bases: 10. CDR3 coding DNA: TGTGCCAGCAGTCTCCAGGGACAGCCCTTCTCTGGAAACACCATATATTTT. This codes for CASSLQGQPFSGNTIYF. Complete variable domain (other parts from reference TRBV28 and TRBJ1-3): DVKVTQSSRYLVKRTGEKVFLECVQDMDHENMFWYRQDPGLGLRLIYFSYDVKMKEKGDIPEGYSVSREKKERFSLILESASTNQTSMYLCASSLQGQPFSGNTIYFGEGSWLTVV.

In its sample, this clonotype was seen many times. This beta chain is an unintended read in a library built for alpha chains; its size means little. The V and J genes are TRBV4-1 and TRBJ2-3; tentatively, D is TRBD1 (5 bases). The germline V gene has CDR1 MGHRA and CDR2 YSYEKL. Trimming pared 0 bases from V and 0 bases from J, leaving 10 bases between. There are 16 residues in the CDR3. The CDR3 loop reads CASSQDRVVSTDTQYF. In nucleotides, the CDR3 is TGCGCCAGCAGCCAAGACAGGGTGGTTAGCACAGATACGCAGTATTTT.

This clonotype is classed as medium-sized. This beta chain is a stray read from a library made for alpha chains; its abundance is not meaningful. The chain links TRBV10-2 to TRBJ1-4; no clear D gene. Trimming removed 8 bases at V and 2 bases at J, with 15 bases between. The CDR3 is made up of 15 amino acids. Germline V gene sequence: CDR1 WSHSY, CDR2 SAAADI. The chain's CDR3 is CASSGFSATNEKLFF. The CDR3 region has the DNA TGCGCCAGCTCCGGTTTTTCTGCTACTAATGAAAAACTGTTTTTT.

This clonotype is termed medium-sized. Within a library made for alpha chains, this beta chain is off target, and its count is uninformative. The rearrangement uses TRBV21-1 and TRBJ2-1; the table's D call, TRBD1, was not checked against the DNA. TRBV21-1 is marked as a pseudogene. The CDR3 spans 15 residues. The CDR3 DNA reads as TGTGCCAGCAGCAAAGGGGCGCCGAGCCCCAGAGAGCAGTTCTTC. This translates into CASSKGAPSPREQFF.